This T cell receptor beta chain stems from a study of beta chain features in type 1 diabetes. Study at large: Regarding age, gender and cell yields, patients proved similar to healthy donors. Findings and caveats of the study: Among all four CD4+ subsets, Type 1 diabetes patients had TCRB CDR3s that were moderately but significantly shorter. Using cDNA template may skew counts toward highly expressing activated cells.

With respect to this clone: Its antigen is undetermined.

V gave up 7 bases and J gave up 4 bases, with 14 bases separating them. Germline V gene data show CDR1 as SQVTM and CDR2 as ANQGSEA. CDR3 length: 13 residues. What was sequenced were expressed TCRB transcripts, since all of the isolated RNA had been reverse transcribed. The repertoire was sequenced with immunoSEQ multiplex PCR; TCRdb's copy has only in-frame clones and lacks some. The sample holds approximately 330,000 clones, more than 9.5% seen once. This receptor was taken from a young woman in good health. The rearrangement joins TRBV29-1 to TRBJ1-3, with D tentatively TRBD1 (6 bases). The sequenced material came from naive CD4+ T cells from blood. The CDR3 region is CSAHGGRGNTIYF. CDR3 nucleotides: TGCAGCGCTCACGGGGGGCGAGGAAACACCATATATTTT.